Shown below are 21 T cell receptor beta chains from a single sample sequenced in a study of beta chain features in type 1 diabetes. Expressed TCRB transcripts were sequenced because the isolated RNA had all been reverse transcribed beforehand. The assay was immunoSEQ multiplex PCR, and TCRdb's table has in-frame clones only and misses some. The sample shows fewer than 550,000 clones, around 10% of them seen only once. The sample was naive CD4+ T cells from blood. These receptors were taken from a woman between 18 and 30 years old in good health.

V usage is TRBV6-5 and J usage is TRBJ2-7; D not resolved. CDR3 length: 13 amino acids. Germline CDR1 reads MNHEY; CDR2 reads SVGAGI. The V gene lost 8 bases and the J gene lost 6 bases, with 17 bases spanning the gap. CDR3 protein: CASSISPFGEQYV. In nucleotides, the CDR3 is TGTGCCAGCTCCATATCGCCCTTTGGCGAGCAGTACGTC.

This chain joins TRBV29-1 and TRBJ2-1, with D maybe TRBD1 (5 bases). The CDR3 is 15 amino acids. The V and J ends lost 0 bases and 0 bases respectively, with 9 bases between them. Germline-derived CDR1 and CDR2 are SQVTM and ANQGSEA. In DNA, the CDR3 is TGCAGCGTTGAAGACAGGGTGAGCTCCTACAATGAGCAGTTCTTC. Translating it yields CSVEDRVSSYNEQFF.

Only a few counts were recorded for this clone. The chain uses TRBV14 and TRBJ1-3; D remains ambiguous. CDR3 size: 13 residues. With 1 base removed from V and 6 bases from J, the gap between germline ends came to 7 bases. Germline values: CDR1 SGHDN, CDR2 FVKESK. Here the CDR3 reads CASSQGLVNTIYF. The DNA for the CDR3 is TGTGCCAGCAGCCAAGGGTTGGTAAACACCATATATTTT.

The CDR3 spells CASSLDPGPEKLFF. DNA for the CDR3: TGCGCCAGCAGCTTGGACCCGGGCCCGGAAAAACTGTTTTTT. The V call is TRBV5-1, the J call TRBJ1-4; D gene uncertain. This CDR3 has 14 residues. V was pared by 0 bases and J by 8 bases, with 11 bases between. Germline assignment: CDR1 SGHRS and CDR2 YFSETQ.

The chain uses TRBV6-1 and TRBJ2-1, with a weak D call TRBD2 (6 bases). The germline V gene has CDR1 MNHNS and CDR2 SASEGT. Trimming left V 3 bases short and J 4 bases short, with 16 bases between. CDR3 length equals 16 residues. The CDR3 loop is CASSEPRGGAYNEQFF. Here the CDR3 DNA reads TGTGCCAGCAGTGAGCCGCGGGGCGGCGCGTACAATGAGCAGTTCTTC.

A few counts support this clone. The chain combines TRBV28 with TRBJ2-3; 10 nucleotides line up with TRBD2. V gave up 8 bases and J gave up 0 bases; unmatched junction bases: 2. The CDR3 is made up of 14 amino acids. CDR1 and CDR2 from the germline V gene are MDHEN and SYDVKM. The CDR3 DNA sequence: TGTGCCAGCGCTAGCGGGGGAAGCACAGATACGCAGTATTTT. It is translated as CASASGGSTDTQYF. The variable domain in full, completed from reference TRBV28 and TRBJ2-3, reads DVKVTQSSRYLVKRTGEKVFLECVQDMDHENMFWYRQDPGLGLRLIYFSYDVKMKEKGDIPEGYSVSREKKERFSLILESASTNQTSMYLCASASGGSTDTQYFGPGTRLTVL.

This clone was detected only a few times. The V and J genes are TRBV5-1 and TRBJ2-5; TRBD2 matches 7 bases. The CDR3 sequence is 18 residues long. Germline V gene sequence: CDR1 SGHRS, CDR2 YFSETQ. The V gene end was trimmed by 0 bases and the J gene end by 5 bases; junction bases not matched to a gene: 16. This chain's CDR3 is CASSLAEVGGSVGETQYF. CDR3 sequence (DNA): TGCGCCAGCAGCTTGGCCGAGGTCGGCGGGAGTGTCGGTGAGACCCAGTACTTC.

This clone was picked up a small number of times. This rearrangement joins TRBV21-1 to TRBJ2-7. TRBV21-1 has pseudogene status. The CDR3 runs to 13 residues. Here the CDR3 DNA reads TGTGCCCATAGGCCCTCTGGCTCCTACGAGCAGTACGTC. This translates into CAHRPSGSYEQYV.

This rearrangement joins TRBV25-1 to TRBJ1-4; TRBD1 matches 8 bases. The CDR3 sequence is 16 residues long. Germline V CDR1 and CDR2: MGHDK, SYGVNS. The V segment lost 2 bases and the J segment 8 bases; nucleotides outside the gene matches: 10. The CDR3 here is CASSEGTGTGREKLFF. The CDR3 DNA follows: TGTGCCAGCAGTGAAGGAACCGGGACAGGAAGGGAAAAACTGTTTTTT.

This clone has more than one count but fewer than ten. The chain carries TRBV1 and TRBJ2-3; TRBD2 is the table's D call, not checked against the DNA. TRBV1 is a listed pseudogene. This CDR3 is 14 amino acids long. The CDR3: CTRWRGKSTDTQYF. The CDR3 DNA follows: TGCACCAGATGGCGGGGCAAGAGCACAGATACGCAGTATTTT.

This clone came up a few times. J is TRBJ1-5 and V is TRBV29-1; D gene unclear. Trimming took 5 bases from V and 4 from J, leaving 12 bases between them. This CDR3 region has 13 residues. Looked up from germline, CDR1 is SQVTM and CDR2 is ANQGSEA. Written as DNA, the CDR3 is TGCAGCGTTAACGGTGACACAAATCAGCCCCAGCATTTT. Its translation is CSVNGDTNQPQHF.

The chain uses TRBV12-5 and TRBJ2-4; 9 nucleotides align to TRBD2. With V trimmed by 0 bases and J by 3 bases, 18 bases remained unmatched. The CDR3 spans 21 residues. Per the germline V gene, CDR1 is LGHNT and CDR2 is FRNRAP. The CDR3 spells CASGLVRGRQEREVDKNIQYF. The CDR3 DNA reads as TGTGCTAGTGGTTTGGTACGCGGGAGGCAAGAGCGGGAGGTGGACAAAAACATTCAGTACTTC.

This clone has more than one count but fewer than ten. The CDR3 nucleotides are TGTGCCAGCAGTTCGAGGACAGGGCTCACAGATACGCAGTATTTT. It specifies CASSSRTGLTDTQYF. The chain couples TRBV28 to TRBJ2-3; TRBD1 aligns across 8 bases. The length of the CDR3 is 15 residues. V shed 4 bases and J 2 bases; nucleotides not matched to a gene: 5. In germline, CDR1 is MDHEN, CDR2 SYDVKM.

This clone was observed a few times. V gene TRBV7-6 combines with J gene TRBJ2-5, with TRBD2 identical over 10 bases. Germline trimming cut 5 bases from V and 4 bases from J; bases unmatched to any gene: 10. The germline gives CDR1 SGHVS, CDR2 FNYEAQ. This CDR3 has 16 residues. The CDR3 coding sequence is TGTGCCAGCAGCCCCAGACCTAGCGGGGGCTCAGAGACCCAGTACTTC. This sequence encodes CASSPRPSGGSETQYF.

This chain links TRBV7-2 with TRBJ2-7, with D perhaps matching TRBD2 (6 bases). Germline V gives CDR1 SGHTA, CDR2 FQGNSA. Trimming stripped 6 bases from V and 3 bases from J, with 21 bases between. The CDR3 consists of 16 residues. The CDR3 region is CASRRGAGTPLYEQYF. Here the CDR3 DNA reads TGTGCCAGCAGGCGTGGGGCCGGGACTCCCCTCTACGAGCAGTACTTC.

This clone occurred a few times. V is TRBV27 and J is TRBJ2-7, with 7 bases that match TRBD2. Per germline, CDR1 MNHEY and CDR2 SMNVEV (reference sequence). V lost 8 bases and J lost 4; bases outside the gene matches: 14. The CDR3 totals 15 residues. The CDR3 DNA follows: TGTGCCAGCCGAGACCGACTAGCCGGGCCTTACGAGCAGTACTTC. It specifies CASRDRLAGPYEQYF.

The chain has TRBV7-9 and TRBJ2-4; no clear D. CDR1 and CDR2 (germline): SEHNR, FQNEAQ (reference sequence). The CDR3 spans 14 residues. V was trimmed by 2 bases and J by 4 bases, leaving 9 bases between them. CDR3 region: CASSLRAEKNIQYF. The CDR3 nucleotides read TGTGCCAGCAGCTTACGGGCAGAAAAAAACATTCAGTACTTC.

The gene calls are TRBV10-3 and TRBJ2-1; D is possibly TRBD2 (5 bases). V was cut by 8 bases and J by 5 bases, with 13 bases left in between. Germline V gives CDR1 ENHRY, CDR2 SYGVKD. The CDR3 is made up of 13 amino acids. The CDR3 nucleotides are TGTGCCATCGGACTCGGTGGCGACAATGAGCAGTTCTTC. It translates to CAIGLGGDNEQFF.

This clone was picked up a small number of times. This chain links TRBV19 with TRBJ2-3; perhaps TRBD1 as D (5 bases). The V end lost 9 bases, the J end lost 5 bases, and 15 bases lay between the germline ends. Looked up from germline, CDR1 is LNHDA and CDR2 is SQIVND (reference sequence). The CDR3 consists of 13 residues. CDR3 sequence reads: CASAQGEKDTQYF. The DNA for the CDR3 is TGTGCCAGCGCGCAGGGTGAAAAAGATACGCAGTATTTT.

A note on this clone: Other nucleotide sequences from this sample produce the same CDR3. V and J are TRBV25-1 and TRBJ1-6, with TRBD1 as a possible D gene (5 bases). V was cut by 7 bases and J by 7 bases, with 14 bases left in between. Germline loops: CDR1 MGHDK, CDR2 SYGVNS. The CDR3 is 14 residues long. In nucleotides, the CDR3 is TGTGCCAGCACCCCCGGCGGGGGGAATTCACCCCTCCACTTT. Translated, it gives CASTPGGGNSPLHF.

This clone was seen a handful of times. The CDR3: CASQRRASGTAYYEQYF. CDR3 in DNA: TGTGCCAGCCAGCGGAGAGCTAGCGGGACCGCGTACTACGAGCAGTACTTC. V is TRBV14 and J is TRBJ2-7, with 9 nucleotides matching TRBD2. The length of the CDR3 is 17 residues. The ends lost 8 bases at V and 3 bases at J; junction bases unmatched: 17. Germline assignment: CDR1 SGHDN and CDR2 FVKESK.